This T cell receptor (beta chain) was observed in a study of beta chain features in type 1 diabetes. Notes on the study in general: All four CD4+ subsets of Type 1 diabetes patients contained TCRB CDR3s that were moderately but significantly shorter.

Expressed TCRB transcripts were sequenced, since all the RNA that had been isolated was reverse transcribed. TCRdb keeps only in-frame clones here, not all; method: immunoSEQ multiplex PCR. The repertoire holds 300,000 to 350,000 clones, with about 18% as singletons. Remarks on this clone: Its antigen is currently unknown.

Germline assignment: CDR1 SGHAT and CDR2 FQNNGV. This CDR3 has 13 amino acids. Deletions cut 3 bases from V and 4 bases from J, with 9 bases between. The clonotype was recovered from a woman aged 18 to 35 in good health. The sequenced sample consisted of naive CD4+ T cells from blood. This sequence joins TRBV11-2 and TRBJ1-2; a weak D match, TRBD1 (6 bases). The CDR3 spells CASSFQTGYGYTF. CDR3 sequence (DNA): TGTGCCAGCAGCTTTCAGACAGGCTATGGCTACACCTTC. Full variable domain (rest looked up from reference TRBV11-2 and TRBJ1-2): EAGVAQSPRYKIIEKRQSVAFWCNPISGHATLYWYQQILGQGPKLLIQFQNNGVVDDSQLPKDRFSAERLKGVDSTLKIQPAKLEDSAVYLCASSFQTGYGYTFGSGTRLTVV.